This T cell receptor beta chain was sequenced in a study of blood T cell repertoires in COVID-19. Clones were read by immunoSEQ multiplex PCR, and TCRdb kept only the in-frame ones, dropping some. The sample consists of about 300,000 clones, almost 90% of them appearing once. The CDR3 extends over 15 amino acids. Looked up from germline, CDR1 is DFQATT and CDR2 is SNEGSKA (reference sequence). V lost 3 bases and J 3 bases, leaving 18 bases between the germline ends. Input material: PBMCs or T cells enriched from blood (not recorded which). This TCR came from a woman between 18 and 29 years old with acute COVID-19. The chain carries TRBV20-1 and TRBJ2-7; no definite D call. The chain's CDR3 is CSASGPLSEDYEQYF. The CDR3 DNA reads as TGCAGTGCTAGTGGCCCCCTTAGTGAGGACTACGAGCAGTACTTC.